This TCR beta chain was profiled in a study of shared clonotypes between healthy human individuals. TCRdb's copy holds only in-frame clones and misses some; the assay was immunoSEQ multiplex PCR. Of about 100,000 clones in the sample, 65% to 75% were seen once. Overall study findings and caveats: What limited the represented genetic and exposure-history diversity was the small number of donors.

J gave up 5 bases and V 6 bases, and 4 bases lay outside the gene matches. The germline CDR1 and CDR2 sequences are MNHNS and SASEGT. The CDR3 is made up of 13 amino acids. With respect to this clone: Its antigen is not identified.

The clonotype comes from a woman aged 30 to 39 in good health. The sequencing input was memory CD8+ T cells sorted from blood. Specified subset: CD45RO+ cells pooled with CCR7-negative TemRA cells. This rearrangement joins TRBV6-1 to TRBJ2-5; TRBD1 matches at 9 bases. In nucleotides, the CDR3 is TGTGCCAGCAGGGACAGGGGTCCGGAGACCCAGTACTTC. Translation: CASRDRGPETQYF.